The 21 T cell receptor beta chains reported below all come from one sample, sequenced in a study of cytomegalovirus exposure and HLA in healthy donors. The PCR ran on 60 Vbeta and 13 Jbeta primers. The protocol was immunoSEQ multiplex PCR, while the TCRdb copy is restricted to in-frame clones and leaves out a portion. This table holds about 190,000 clones, 80% to 85% found once. Sequenced: PBMCs. These receptors came from a woman in her late teens or twenties in good health and CMV-seronegative.

This clone was detected a few times. The gene calls are TRBV10-2 and TRBJ1-1; a possible D gene is TRBD1 (6 bases). CDR3 length: 14 residues. Germline lookup yields CDR1 WSHSY and CDR2 SAAADI. The V end was cut by 6 bases, the J end by 0 bases, with 11 bases between. The CDR3 reads CASREDSLNTEAFF. The CDR3 bases are TGCGCCAGCAGGGAGGACAGCCTGAACACTGAAGCTTTCTTT.

V and J are TRBV5-1 and TRBJ1-6, with no clear D. The V end was cut by 2 bases, the J end by 8 bases, with 17 bases between. Germline-derived CDR1 and CDR2 are SGHRS and YFSETQ. The CDR3 extends over 16 amino acids. Written as DNA, the CDR3 is TGCGCCAGCAGCTTAACTTCGGGGAGGGCCGATTCACCCCTCCACTTT. This translates into CASSLTSGRADSPLHF.

The V call is TRBV7-9, the J call TRBJ1-4; TRBD1 agrees at 8 bases. V lost 2 bases and J lost 8; bases outside the gene matches: 7. Germline CDR1 and CDR2: SEHNR and FQNEAQ (reference sequence). The length of the CDR3 is 15 residues. For the CDR3, the DNA is TGTGCCAGCAGCTTACCCCGACAGGGGAAAGAAAAACTGTTTTTT. Protein: CASSLPRQGKEKLFF.

This clone was detected only once. The rearrangement uses TRBV5-1 and TRBJ2-1, with a tentative D call TRBD1 (6 bases). The V end lost 2 bases, the J end lost 9 bases, and 12 bases lay between the germline ends. Germline V gene data show CDR1 as SGHRS and CDR2 as YFSETQ. This CDR3 is built from 13 residues. The CDR3 loop reads CASSFEGTPEQFF. In nucleotides, the CDR3 is TGCGCCAGCAGCTTCGAGGGGACACCTGAGCAGTTCTTC.

The chain recombines TRBV15 with TRBJ2-2, with TRBD2 matching 8 bases. V lost 1 base to trimming and J lost 6 bases; unmatched junction nucleotides: 7. The V gene's germline CDR1 is LNHNV and CDR2 YYDKDF (reference sequence). CDR3 length equals 16 residues. The DNA for the CDR3 is TGTGCCACCAGCAGAGCGGGGGGGGGTGACCCCGGGGAGCTGTTTTTT. It specifies CATSRAGGGDPGELFF.

CDR3 DNA sequence: TGTGCCAGCAGTTTACCCCCAGGCCGGTACAATGAGCAGTTCTTC. Translated, it gives CASSLPPGRYNEQFF. This chain connects TRBV28 to TRBJ2-1; D call uncertain. The CDR3 spans 15 residues. Trimming stripped 2 bases from V and 4 bases from J, with 12 bases between. The germline V gene encodes CDR1 MDHEN and CDR2 SYDVKM.

This sequence joins TRBV25-1 and TRBJ2-1; TRBD2 aligns across 7 bases. The CDR3 is 15 residues long. Looked up from germline, CDR1 is MGHDK and CDR2 is SYGVNS. V lost 4 bases and J lost 5; bases outside the gene matches: 8. The CDR3: CASSAAGLPNNEQFF. CDR3 nucleotides: TGTGCCAGCAGTGCCGCGGGACTACCTAACAATGAGCAGTTCTTC. The variable domain in full, completed from reference TRBV25-1 and TRBJ2-1, reads EADIYQTPRYLVIGTGKKITLECSQTMGHDKMYWYQQDPGMELHLIHYSYGVNSTEKGDLSSESTVSRIRTEHFPLTLESARPSHTSQYLCASSAAGLPNNEQFFGPGTRLTVL.

V usage is TRBV7-9 and J usage is TRBJ1-2; 8 nucleotides align to TRBD1. Trimming took 5 bases from V and 3 from J; bases not matched to a gene: 2. Per the germline V gene, CDR1 is SEHNR and CDR2 is FQNEAQ (reference sequence). The length of the CDR3 is 13 residues. The CDR3 region has the DNA TGTGCCAGCAGCGTGGGACAGGACTATGGCTACACCTTC. It specifies CASSVGQDYGYTF.

This clone has a handful of counts. The CDR3, as DNA: TGTGCCAGCAGTTTATCGAGGTCGAAGTACTTC. Translated, it gives CASSLSRSKYF. The chain couples TRBV28 to TRBJ2-7; no reliable D call. Germline lookup yields CDR1 MDHEN and CDR2 SYDVKM. V gave up 1 base and J gave up 11 bases, with 9 bases separating them. This CDR3 comprises 11 residues.

The rearrangement uses TRBV29-1 and TRBJ2-3; TRBD1 matches at 8 bases. V shed 7 bases and J 6 bases; nucleotides not matched to a gene: 6. The CDR3 length is 12 residues. Germline CDR1 and CDR2: SQVTM and ANQGSEA. As DNA, the CDR3 is TGCAGCGCCGACAGGGGAATGGATACGCAGTATTTT. It translates to CSADRGMDTQYF.

The chain joins TRBV5-1 to TRBJ1-1, with D tentatively TRBD1 (5 bases). Germline V lookup: CDR1 SGHRS, CDR2 YFSETQ. This CDR3 has 14 residues. V was cut by 4 bases and J by 2 bases, with 12 bases left in between. The DNA of the CDR3 is TGCGCCAGCAGCGGGGGGAATCTTAACACTGAAGCTTTCTTT. Its translation is CASSGGNLNTEAFF.

The rearrangement joins TRBV9 to TRBJ2-7; 9 positions match TRBD1. Germline CDR1 reads SGDLS; CDR2 reads YYNGEE. Trimming took 2 bases from V and 5 from J; bases not matched to a gene: 8. The CDR3 sequence is 15 residues long. The CDR3 coding sequence is TGTGCCAGCAGCGTGGAAGGGACAGGGATCAACGAGCAGTACTTC. Its protein product is CASSVEGTGINEQYF.

This chain joins TRBV7-6 and TRBJ1-5, with 7 bases that match TRBD1. CDR3 length: 13 amino acids. Germline V gene sequence: CDR1 SGHVS, CDR2 FNYEAQ. Unmatched junction bases numbered 10, after V lost 11 bases and J lost 6 bases. The CDR3 coding sequence is TGTGCCGTATCTACAGGGGAAGGTCAGCCCCAGCATTTT. This codes for CAVSTGEGQPQHF.

This chain uses TRBV18 with TRBJ2-7; 11 bases are shared with TRBD2. The germline V gene encodes CDR1 KGHSH and CDR2 LQKENI. Trimming cost V 3 bases and J 2 bases; bases outside gene matches: 6. This CDR3 has 16 residues. The CDR3 protein is CASSPGLAGAAYEQYF. The CDR3 DNA follows: TGTGCCAGCTCACCCGGACTAGCGGGTGCAGCCTACGAGCAGTACTTC.

This rearrangement joins TRBV4-1 to TRBJ1-3; the D is unclear. Germline V lookup: CDR1 MGHRA, CDR2 YSYEKL. This CDR3 comprises 17 residues. With 0 bases removed from V and 0 bases from J, the gap between germline ends came to 12 bases. CDR3 coding DNA: TGCGCCAGCAGCCAAGATTTTACTCCACGCTCTGGAAACACCATATATTTT. Its translation: CASSQDFTPRSGNTIYF.

The CDR3 region has the DNA TGTGCCAGCAGTTTATCGTTCGGTTACGAGCAGTACTTC. Its translation is CASSLSFGYEQYF. The rearrangement joins TRBV27 to TRBJ2-7; D not certain. The germline gives CDR1 MNHEY, CDR2 SMNVEV (reference sequence). The ends were cut back, 0 bases at V and 4 bases at J, with 7 bases in the middle. The CDR3 has 13 amino acids.

This sequence joins TRBV28 and TRBJ2-7; D call uncertain. CDR1 and CDR2 from the germline V gene are MDHEN and SYDVKM. The CDR3 extends over 15 amino acids. V dropped 7 bases and J dropped 2 bases, with 18 bases sitting between them. CDR3 DNA: TGTGCCAGCACCGTTGGCTGGAGTAGGACCTACGAGCAGTACTTC. This encodes CASTVGWSRTYEQYF.

The chain combines TRBV19 with TRBJ1-5, with D possibly TRBD1 on 6 matching bases. This CDR3 spans 20 amino acids. The V gene's germline CDR1 is LNHDA and CDR2 SQIVND (reference sequence). With 5 bases removed from V and 0 bases from J, the gap between germline ends came to 26 bases. This CDR3 is CASSARGARGMRDSNQPQHF. As DNA, the CDR3 is TGTGCCAGTAGTGCTCGGGGGGCAAGGGGTATGAGGGATAGCAATCAGCCCCAGCATTTT.

The rearrangement joins TRBV18 to TRBJ1-3; D unresolved. Germline CDR1 reads KGHSH; CDR2 reads LQKENI. V lost 7 bases, J lost 0 bases, and 7 bases lay in between. This CDR3 region has 13 residues. The CDR3 here is CASLESSGNTIYF. Here the CDR3 DNA reads TGTGCCAGCTTGGAGAGCTCTGGAAACACCATATATTTT.

The chain recombines TRBV7-9 with TRBJ2-2; maybe TRBD1 (6 bases). Trimming removed 6 bases from V and 2 bases from J, with 13 bases in between. This CDR3 spans 15 amino acids. The germline CDR1 and CDR2 sequences are SEHNR and FQNEAQ (reference sequence). The CDR3 DNA sequence: TGTGCCAGCAGTTCAGGGGAGCCTAACACCGGGGAGCTGTTTTTT. It translates to CASSSGEPNTGELFF.

The chain uses TRBV30 and TRBJ2-1; 9 nucleotides align to TRBD1. Germline-derived CDR1 and CDR2 are GTSNPN and SVGIG (reference sequence). Trimming at V came to 2 bases and at J to 4 bases, leaving 6 bases not matched to a gene. The CDR3 is 15 amino acids. Written as DNA, the CDR3 is TGTGCCTGGAGTCATCCGGGACAGGGATACAATGAGCAGTTCTTC. It specifies CAWSHPGQGYNEQFF.